A selection of T cell receptor delta chains follows, all from one sample in a study of gamma-delta T cells after stem cell transplantation. TCRdb reanalyzed the RT-PCR reads using CATT. The table includes about 2,900 delta-chain clones, about 33% detected once. Sequencing input: gamma-delta T cells. The origin of the receptors is a human donor. It is not recorded whose cells these are; they may come from a transplant donor. CDR3s include the opening cysteine and the closing phenylalanine or tryptophan. A D gene is named only where the DNA matches it firmly. Clone sizes are given selectively: once, few, many, or a class where the clone is expanded.

TRDV2,few,TRDJ1,TRDD3,CACDSLLGDTRIDKLIF,TGTGCCTGTGATTCCCTACTGGGGGATACGAGGATCGATAAACTCATCTTT
TRDV1,medium-sized,TRDJ1,TRDD3,CALGEISLTLLGDTGKRVLIF,TGTGCTCTTGGGGAAATAAGCCTAACCTTACTGGGGGATACGGGGAAGAGGGTACTCATCTTT
TRDV2,medium-sized,TRDJ3,TRDD3,CACDTVYGGYPSSWDTRQMFF,TGTGCCTGTGACACCGTTTATGGGGGATACCCTAGCTCCTGGGACACCCGACAGATGTTTTTC
TRDV1,few,TRDJ1,TRDD3,CALALTRHGTGGYAGNTDKLIF,TGTGCTCTTGCCCTTACGAGGCACGGGACTGGGGGATACGCGGGTAACACCGATAAACTCATCTTT
TRDV2,large,TRDJ1,TRDD3,CACDNMGDTITDKLIF,TGTGCCTGTGACAACATGGGGGATACCATCACCGATAAACTCATCTTT
TRDV2,.,TRDJ1,TRDD3,CACDPIRGGGGLYTDKLIF,TGTGCCTGTGACCCCATCAGAGGGGGCGGGGGATTGTACACCGATAAGCTCATCTTT
TRDV3,medium-sized,TRDJ1,.,CAFPVELAGYTDKLIF,TGTGCCTTCCCAGTAGAGCTGGCGGGGTACACCGATAAACTCATCTTT
TRDV3,few,TRDJ1,TRDD3,CAFTKIGTILGDTLPFSHTDKLIF,TGTGCCTTTACCAAGATCGGCACGATTCTGGGGGATACGCTTCCCTTCTCTCACACCGATAAACTCATCTTT
TRDV2,medium-sized,TRDJ1,TRDD3,CACDIVGDLSYTDKLIF,TGTGCCTGTGACATCGTGGGGGACCTGTCGTACACCGATAAACTCATCTTT
TRDV2,.,TRDJ1,TRDD3,CACDAILGDTRLIF,TGTGCCTGTGACGCGATACTGGGGGATACAAGACTCATCTTT
TRDV2,medium-sized,TRDJ1,TRDD3,CACDTVSSTGGQNRDKLIF,TGTGCCTGTGACACCGTGAGCAGTACTGGGGGTCAGAACCGCGATAAACTCATCTTT
TRDV2,medium-sized,TRDJ1,TRDD3,CACDILLLGDRPETGGTDKLIF,TGTGCCTGTGACATCCTCTTACTGGGGGATCGCCCCGAGACCGGCGGCACCGATAAACTCATCTTT
TRDV2,medium-sized,TRDJ1,TRDD3,CACDTLTTQLGDHPRHKLIF,TGTGCCTGTGACACTCTGACGACTCAACTGGGGGACCACCCGCGACACAAACTCATCTTT
TRDV2,.,TRDJ1,TRDD3,CACDPLGDTSYTDKLIF,TGTGCCTGTGACCCCCTGGGGGATACTTCTTACACCGATAAACTCATCTTT
TRDV2,.,TRDJ1,TRDD3,CACDDLGGDKYTDKPIF,TGTGCCTGTGACGACCTCGGGGGGGATAAGTACACCGATAAACCCATCTTT
TRDV1,medium-sized,TRDJ1,TRDD2,CALVLPSRPVHPYTDKLIF,TGTGCTCTTGTCCTTCCTTCCCGCCCTGTCCACCCGTACACCGATAAACTCATCTTT
TRDV2,medium-sized,TRDJ3,TRDD3,CACDTAGGHSWDTRQMFF,TGTGCCTGTGACACCGCTGGGGGCCACTCCTGGGACACCCGACAGATGTTTTTC
TRDV3,medium-sized,TRDJ1,TRDD3,CAFRRHRVILGVDKLIF,TGTGCCTTTAGACGCCACAGGGTGATACTGGGGGTAGATAAACTCATCTTT
TRDV2,hyperexpanded,TRDJ1,TRDD3,CACDTVESGGYPDKLIF,TGTGCCTGTGACACCGTGGAAAGTGGGGGATACCCCGATAAACTCATCTTT
TRDV2,medium-sized,TRDJ2,.,CACDTLSDNLPTRASTAQLFF,TGTGCCTGTGACACCCTCTCCGATAATTTACCAACCCGGGCCTCGACAGCACAACTATTCTTT
TRDV2,medium-sized,TRDJ1,TRDD3,CACDTLGDTDTDKLIF,TGTGCCTGTGACACCCTGGGGGATACTGACACCGATAAACTCATCTTT
TRDV2,hyperexpanded,TRDJ1,.,CACDKVGAGQTHSTDKLIF,TGTGCCTGTGACAAAGTGGGGGCGGGCCAAACCCATTCCACCGATAAACTCATCTTT
TRDV2,medium-sized,TRDJ1,TRDD3,CACDTLLGATSYTDKLIF,TGTGCCTGTGACACCCTACTGGGGGCTACCTCGTACACCGATAAACTCATCTTT
TRDV2,few,TRDJ1,TRDD3,CACDNLLGDPSLYTDKLIF,TGTGCCTGTGACAACTTACTGGGGGATCCTTCCTTGTACACCGATAAACTCATCTTT
TRDV2,few,TRDJ1,TRDD3,CACDPLWVGDTESDKLIF,TGTGCCTGTGACCCTTTGTGGGTGGGGGATACGGAATCCGATAAACTCATCTTT
TRDV2,few,TRDJ1,.,CACDPLGPLLGIESYTDKLIF,TGTGCCTGTGACCCATTAGGACCCCTGCTGGGGATTGAGTCGTACACCGATAAACTCATCTTT
TRDV1,.,TRDJ1,.,CALGEKEYTDKLIF,TGTGCTCTTGGGGAAAAGGAGTACACCGATAAACTCATCTTT
TRDV2,medium-sized,TRDJ1,TRDD3,CACDTVRLPSETPGTGGYARSRAQETKLIF,TGTGCCTGTGACACCGTTCGACTTCCTAGCGAGACACCAGGTACTGGGGGATACGCGAGATCGCGGGCGCAGGAAACAAAACTCATCTTT
TRDV2,medium-sized,TRDJ1,TRDD3,CACERLGDQPHKLIF,TGTGCCTGTGAGAGGCTGGGGGACCAGCCGCATAAACTCATCTTT
TRDV2,few,TRDJ1,TRDD3,CACDAVRGDKSADKLIF,TGTGCCTGTGACGCGGTACGGGGGGATAAGTCGGCCGATAAACTCATCTTT
TRDV2,medium-sized,TRDJ1,TRDD3,CACDTVLVGGYTHTDKLIF,TGTGCCTGTGACACCGTACTTGTGGGGGGATACACACACACCGATAAACTCATCTTT
TRAV29/DV5,.,TRDJ1,TRDD3,CAANTWAFSFYTGEVTDKLIF,TGTGCAGCAAACACTTGGGCTTTCTCCTTCTATACTGGGGAGGTCACCGATAAACTCATCTTT